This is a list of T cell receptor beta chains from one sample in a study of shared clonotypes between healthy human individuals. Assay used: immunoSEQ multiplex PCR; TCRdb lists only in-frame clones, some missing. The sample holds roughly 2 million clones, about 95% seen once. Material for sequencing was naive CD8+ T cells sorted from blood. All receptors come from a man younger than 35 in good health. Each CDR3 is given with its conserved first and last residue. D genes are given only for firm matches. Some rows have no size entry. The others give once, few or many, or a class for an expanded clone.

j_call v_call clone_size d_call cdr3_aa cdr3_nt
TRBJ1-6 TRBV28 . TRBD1 CASSPGTGGKAYNSPLHF TGTGCCAGCAGTCCCGGGACAGGGGGCAAGGCGTATAATTCACCCCTCCACTTT
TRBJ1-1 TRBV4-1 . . CASSQVGGMNTEAFF TGCGCCAGCAGCCAAGTAGGGGGGATGAACACTGAAGCTTTCTTT
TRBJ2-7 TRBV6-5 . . CASSYSSTGNYEQYF TGTGCCAGCAGTTACTCGAGCACAGGGAACTACGAGCAGTACTTC
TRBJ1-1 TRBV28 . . CASSPQGTEAFF TGTGCCAGCAGCCCCCAGGGGACTGAAGCTTTCTTT
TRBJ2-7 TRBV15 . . CATSRAPDDYEQYF TGTGCCACCAGCAGAGCCCCCGATGACTACGAGCAGTACTTC
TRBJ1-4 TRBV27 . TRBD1 CASSFTGGINEKLFF TGTGCCAGCAGTTTCACAGGGGGCATCAATGAAAAACTGTTTTTT
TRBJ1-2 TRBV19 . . CASSTPSGIYGYTF TGTGCCAGTAGTACTCCGAGCGGGATCTATGGCTACACCTTC
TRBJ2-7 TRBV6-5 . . CASSSVGLSYEQYF TGTGCCAGCAGTTCCGTAGGCCTCTCCTACGAGCAGTACTTC
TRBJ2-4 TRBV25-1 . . CASSDWGPSQNIQYF TGTGCCAGCAGTGATTGGGGGCCAAGCCAGAACATTCAGTACTTC
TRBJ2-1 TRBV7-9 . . CASSHPPPYNEQFF TGTGCCAGCAGCCACCCGCCGCCCTACAATGAGCAGTTCTTC
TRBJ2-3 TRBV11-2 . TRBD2 CASSRLAGSTDTQYF TGTGCCAGCAGCCGACTAGCGGGGTCCACAGATACGCAGTATTTT
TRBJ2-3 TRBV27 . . CASSSLGATDTQYF TGTGCCAGCAGTTCCCTAGGGGCCACAGATACGCAGTATTTT
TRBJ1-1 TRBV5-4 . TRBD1 CASSLKGQGYTTEAFF TGTGCCAGCAGCTTGAAGGGACAGGGCTATACGACTGAAGCTTTCTTT
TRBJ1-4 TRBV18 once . CASCHGLGTNEKLFF TGTGCCAGCTGTCACGGTCTTGGGACTAATGAAAAACTGTTTTTT
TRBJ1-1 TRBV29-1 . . CSVEDPGTDTEAFF TGCAGCGTTGAAGACCCGGGGACCGACACTGAAGCTTTCTTT
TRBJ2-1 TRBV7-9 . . CASSLWGGGSYNEQFF TGTGCCAGCAGCTTATGGGGCGGCGGCTCCTACAATGAGCAGTTCTTC
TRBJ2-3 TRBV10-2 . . CASSETDTQYF TGCGCCAGCAGTGAAACAGATACGCAGTATTTT
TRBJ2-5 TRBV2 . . CASSEWLKETQYF TGTGCCAGCAGTGAATGGTTGAAAGAGACCCAGTACTTC
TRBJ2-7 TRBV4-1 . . CASSQGVIANPYEQYF TGCGCCAGCAGCCAAGGCGTCATCGCAAACCCCTACGAGCAGTACTTC
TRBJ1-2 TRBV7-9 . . CASDPLYGYTF TGTGCCAGCGATCCTTTATACGGCTACACCTTC
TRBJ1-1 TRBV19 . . CASSMGLNLRDTEAFF TGTGCCAGTAGTATGGGGCTTAACCTGAGGGACACTGAAGCTTTCTTT
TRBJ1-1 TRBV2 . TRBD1 CARTGAMNTEAFF TGTGCCAGAACAGGGGCCATGAACACTGAAGCTTTCTTT
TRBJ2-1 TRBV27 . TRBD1 CASSSRDRVGNEQFF TGTGCCAGCAGTTCCCGGGACAGGGTCGGCAATGAGCAGTTCTTC
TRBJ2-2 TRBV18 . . CASSPHTGELFF TGTGCCAGCTCACCACACACCGGGGAGCTGTTTTTT
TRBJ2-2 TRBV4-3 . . CASSQDPETVLWELFF TGCGCCAGCAGCCAAGATCCCGAGACCGTTTTGTGGGAGCTGTTTTTT
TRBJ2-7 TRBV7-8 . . CASSGILYEQYF TGTGCCAGCAGCGGGATCCTTTACGAGCAGTACTTC
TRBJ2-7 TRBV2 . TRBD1 CASSAGTGVSYEQYF TGTGCCAGCAGTGCCGGGACAGGGGTCTCGTACGAGCAGTACTTC
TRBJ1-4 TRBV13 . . CASSLEVQGNEKLFF TGTGCCAGCAGCTTAGAAGTGCAGGGAAATGAAAAACTGTTTTTT
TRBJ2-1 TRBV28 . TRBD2 CASSGGVLESEQFF TGTGCCAGCAGTGGGGGGGTCCTAGAAAGTGAGCAGTTCTTC
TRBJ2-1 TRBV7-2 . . CASSLDRGGDNEQFF TGTGCCAGCAGCTTAGATCGGGGTGGAGACAATGAGCAGTTCTTC
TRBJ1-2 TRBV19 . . CASSTPVAGANYGYTF TGTGCCAGTAGTACCCCGGTGGCGGGGGCCAACTATGGCTACACCTTC
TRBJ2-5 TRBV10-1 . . CASSRPPGEETQYF TGCGCCAGCAGTCGCCCCCCGGGGGAAGAGACCCAGTACTTC
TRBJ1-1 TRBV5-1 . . CASSLAGWGNTEAFF TGCGCCAGCAGCTTGGCGGGGTGGGGGAACACTGAAGCTTTCTTT
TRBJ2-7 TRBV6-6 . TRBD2 CASSMTSGSYEQYF TGTGCCAGCAGTATGACTAGCGGGAGCTACGAGCAGTACTTC
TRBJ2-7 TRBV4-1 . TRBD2 CASSPLAGEYEQYF TGCGCCAGCAGCCCGTTAGCGGGAGAGTACGAGCAGTACTTC
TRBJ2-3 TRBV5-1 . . CASSLYGDTQYF TGCGCCAGCAGCTTATACGGGGATACGCAGTATTTT
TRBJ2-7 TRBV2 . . CASSESVEQYF TGTGCCAGCAGTGAATCGGTCGAGCAGTACTTC
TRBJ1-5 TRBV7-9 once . CASSLGSQPQHF TGTGCCAGCAGCTTAGGCAGCCAGCCCCAGCATTTT
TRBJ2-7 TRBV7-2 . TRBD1 CASSYRQGTYEQYF TGTGCCAGCAGCTACCGACAGGGGACCTACGAGCAGTACTTC
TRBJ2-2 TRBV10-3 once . CAISYGQLDTGELFF TGTGCCATCAGTTACGGACAGCTAGACACCGGGGAGCTGTTTTTT
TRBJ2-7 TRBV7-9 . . CASSLAEGFLYEQYF TGTGCCAGCAGCTTAGCTGAAGGGTTTCTCTACGAGCAGTACTTC
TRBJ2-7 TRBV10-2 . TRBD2 CASSTSGYEQYF TGCGCCAGCAGTACTAGCGGCTACGAGCAGTACTTC
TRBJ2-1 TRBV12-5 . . CASGLGNEQFF TGTGCTAGTGGTTTGGGGAATGAGCAGTTCTTC
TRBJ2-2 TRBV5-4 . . CASSLGNTGELFF TGTGCCAGCAGCTTAGGAAACACCGGGGAGCTGTTTTTT
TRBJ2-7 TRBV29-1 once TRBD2 CSVTSGRGYEQYF TGCAGCGTTACCTCAGGGAGGGGCTACGAGCAGTACTTC